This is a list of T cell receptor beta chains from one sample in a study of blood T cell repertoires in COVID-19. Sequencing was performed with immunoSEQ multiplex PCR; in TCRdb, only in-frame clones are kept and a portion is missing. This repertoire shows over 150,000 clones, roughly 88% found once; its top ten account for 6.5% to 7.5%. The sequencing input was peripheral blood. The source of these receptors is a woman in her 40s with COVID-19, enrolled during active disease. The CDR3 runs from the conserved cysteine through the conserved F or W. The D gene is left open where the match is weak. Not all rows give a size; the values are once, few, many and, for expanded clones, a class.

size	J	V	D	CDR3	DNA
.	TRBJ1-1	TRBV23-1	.	CASSQVDSNTEAFF	TGCGCCAGCAGTCAAGTGGACTCAAACACTGAAGCTTTCTTT
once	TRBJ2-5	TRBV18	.	CASSPREREETQYF	TGTGCCAGCTCACCGCGGGAAAGGGAAGAGACCCAGTACTTC
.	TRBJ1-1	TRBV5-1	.	CASSLDGLNTEAFF	TGCGCCAGCAGCTTGGACGGTCTGAACACTGAAGCTTTCTTT
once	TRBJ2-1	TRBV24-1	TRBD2	CATSDRPGLAGAEQFF	TGTGCCACCAGTGATCGACCGGGACTAGCGGGAGCTGAGCAGTTCTTC
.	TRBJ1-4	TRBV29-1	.	CSVAGAGGEKLFF	TGCAGCGTGGCCGGGGCCGGGGGTGAAAAACTGTTTTTT
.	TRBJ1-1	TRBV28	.	CASTLTRGMNTEAFF	TGTGCCAGCACCCTAACGAGAGGGATGAACACTGAAGCTTTCTTT
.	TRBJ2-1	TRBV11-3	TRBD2	CASSSPGSGIMDEQFF	TGTGCCAGCAGCTCCCCGGGTAGCGGGATTATGGATGAGCAGTTCTTC
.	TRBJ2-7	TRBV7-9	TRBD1	CASSSAGGFTYEQYF	TGTGCCAGCAGTTCGGCAGGGGGCTTCACCTACGAGCAGTACTTC
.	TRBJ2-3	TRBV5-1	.	CASSLEASSTDTQYF	TGCGCCAGCAGCTTGGAGGCTAGTAGCACAGATACGCAGTATTTT
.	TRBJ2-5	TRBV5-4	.	CASSLGSELALQETQYF	TGTGCCAGCAGCTTGGGCTCAGAGCTAGCGCTACAAGAGACCCAGTACTTC
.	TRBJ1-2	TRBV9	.	CASSAPRGGSEFYGYTF	TGTGCCAGCAGCGCCCCCCGGGGGGGAAGTGAATTCTATGGCTACACCTTC
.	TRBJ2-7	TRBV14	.	CASSQQLYSYEQYF	TGTGCCAGCAGCCAACAACTCTACAGTTACGAGCAGTACTTC
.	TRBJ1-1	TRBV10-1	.	CASSDPLAGTEAFF	TGCGCCAGCAGTGACCCTCTGGCGGGGACTGAAGCTTTCTTT
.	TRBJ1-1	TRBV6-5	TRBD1	CASRRQGQTEAFF	TGTGCCAGCCGGAGACAGGGGCAAACTGAAGCTTTCTTT
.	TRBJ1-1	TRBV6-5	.	CASSPQRRGTEAFF	TGTGCCAGCAGCCCCCAAAGGCGGGGCACTGAAGCTTTCTTT
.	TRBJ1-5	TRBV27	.	CASSLSVPGQPQHF	TGTGCCAGCAGTTTATCAGTCCCAGGACAGCCCCAGCATTTT
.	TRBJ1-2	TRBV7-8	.	CASSPLAGNYGYTF	TGTGCCAGCAGCCCGCTTGCAGGGAACTATGGCTACACCTTC
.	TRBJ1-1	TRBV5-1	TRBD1	CASSLRWTGSYTEAFF	TGCGCCAGCAGCTTACGTTGGACAGGGTCGTACACTGAAGCTTTCTTT
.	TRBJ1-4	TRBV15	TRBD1	CATSRDQGQGWEKLFF	TGTGCCACCAGCAGAGATCAAGGACAGGGATGGGAAAAACTGTTTTTT
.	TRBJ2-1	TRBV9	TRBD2	CASSVASGGVNEQFF	TGTGCCAGCAGCGTAGCTAGCGGGGGGGTAAATGAGCAGTTCTTC
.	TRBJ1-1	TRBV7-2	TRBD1	CASSLGTAYYF	TGTGCCAGCAGCTTGGGGACAGCCTACTACTTT
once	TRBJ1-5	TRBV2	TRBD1	CASSPGQGHQPQHF	TGTGCCAGCAGCCCGGGACAGGGTCACCAGCCCCAGCATTTT
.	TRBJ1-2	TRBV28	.	CASSSLLIPRQEANYGYTF	TGTGCCAGCAGTTCTCTCTTAATCCCCCGACAGGAGGCTAACTATGGCTACACCTTC
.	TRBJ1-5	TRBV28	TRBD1	CASSLWTGGKGNQPQHF	TGTGCCAGCAGTCTTTGGACAGGGGGCAAAGGCAATCAGCCCCAGCATTTT
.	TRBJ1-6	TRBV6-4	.	CASSDSRGGSPLHF	TGTGCCAGCAGTGACTCGAGGGGAGGTTCACCCCTCCACTTT
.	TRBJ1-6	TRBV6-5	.	CASSFDVTGSPLHF	TGTGCCAGCAGCTTCGACGTGACGGGGTCACCCCTCCACTTT
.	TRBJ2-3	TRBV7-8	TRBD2	CASSPVAGLSTDTQYF	TGTGCCAGCAGCCCCGTAGCGGGACTTAGCACAGATACGCAGTATTTT
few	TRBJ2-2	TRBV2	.	CASSVRGSGELFF	TGTGCCAGCAGTGTACGGGGAAGCGGGGAGCTGTTTTTT
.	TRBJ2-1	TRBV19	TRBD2	CASSNGGSSYNEQFF	TGTGCCAGTAGTAACGGGGGGAGCTCCTACAATGAGCAGTTCTTC
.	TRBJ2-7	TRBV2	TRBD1	CASKPRQGASYEQYF	TGTGCCAGCAAACCCCGGCAGGGGGCGAGCTACGAGCAGTACTTC
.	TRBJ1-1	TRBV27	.	CASSLSGGVSTEAFF	TGTGCCAGCAGTTTATCGGGAGGGGTAAGCACTGAAGCTTTCTTT
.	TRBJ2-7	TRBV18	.	CASSLRENEQYF	TGTGCCAGCTCACTCCGGGAGAACGAGCAGTACTTC
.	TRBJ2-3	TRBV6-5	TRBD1	CATSGYRQGTDTQYF	TGTGCCACCTCCGGTTATCGACAGGGGACAGATACGCAGTATTTT
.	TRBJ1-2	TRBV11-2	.	CASSFSYGYTF	TGTGCCAGCAGCTTTAGCTATGGCTACACCTTC
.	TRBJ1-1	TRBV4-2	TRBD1	CASSQGTGTGGTEAFF	TGTGCCAGCAGCCAAGGCACCGGGACAGGGGGAACTGAAGCTTTCTTT
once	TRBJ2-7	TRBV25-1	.	CASRGQLSYEQYF	TGTGCCAGCCGCGGACAGCTATCCTACGAGCAGTACTTC
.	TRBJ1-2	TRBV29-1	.	CSVDGTLNYGYTF	TGCAGCGTTGACGGGACACTGAACTATGGCTACACCTTC
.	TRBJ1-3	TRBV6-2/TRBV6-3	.	CASSPTRTSGNTIYF	TGTGCCAGCAGTCCGACAAGAACCTCTGGAAACACCATATATTTT
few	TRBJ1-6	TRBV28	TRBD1	CASSLRPGTGSPLHF	TGTGCCAGCAGTCTACGTCCCGGGACAGGGTCACCCCTCCACTTT
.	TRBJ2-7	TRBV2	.	CANLGQKTSYEQYF	TGTGCCAACCTCGGACAGAAAACATCCTACGAGCAGTACTTC
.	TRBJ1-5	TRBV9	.	CASSPGQGNQPQHF	TGTGCCAGCAGCCCAGGGCAGGGAAATCAGCCCCAGCATTTT
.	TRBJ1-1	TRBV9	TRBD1	CASSARTGGANRRTEAFF	TGTGCCAGCAGCGCGAGGACAGGGGGCGCAAATCGTCGTACTGAAGCTTTCTTT
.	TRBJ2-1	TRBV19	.	CASNRQNSYNEQFF	TGTGCCAGTAACAGACAGAACTCCTACAATGAGCAGTTCTTC